These 18 T cell receptor beta chains were sequenced from one sample in a study of cytomegalovirus exposure and HLA in healthy donors. The PCR employed 60 Vbeta primers together with 13 Jbeta primers. Here immunoSEQ multiplex PCR was the method, and the copy in TCRdb shows in-frame clones only, minus some. The sample lists over 120,000 clones, around 80% seen once, with approximately 1.5% in the top ten. Sequencing used PBMCs. Every receptor here comes from a man between 25 and 39 years old in good health and CMV-seropositive.

The gene calls are TRBV29-1 and TRBJ2-7; 9 nucleotides align to TRBD1. This CDR3 has 12 amino acids. Trimming took 6 bases from V and 10 from J; bases not matched to a gene: 10. Germline V gene lookup returns CDR1 SQVTM and CDR2 ANQGSEA. The CDR3 nucleotides are TGCAGCGTCCCCGGGACAGGGACACTTCAGTACTTC. This translates into CSVPGTGTLQYF.

This rearrangement joins TRBV18 to TRBJ2-2; D is possibly TRBD2 (7 bases). The CDR3 is made up of 18 amino acids. Germline-derived CDR1 and CDR2 are KGHSH and LQKENI. Trimming pared 3 bases from V and 0 bases from J, leaving 17 bases between. The CDR3 DNA follows: TGTGCCAGCTCACCGCTAGGGGCGGGGGCTACGAACACCGGGGAGCTGTTTTTT. It translates to CASSPLGAGATNTGELFF. The entire variable domain, with the rest obtained from reference TRBV18 and TRBJ2-2, is as follows: NAGVMQNPRHLVRRRGQEARLRCSPMKGHSHVYWYRQLPEEGLKFMVYLQKENIIDESGMPKERFSAEFPKEGPSILRIQQVVRGDSAAYFCASSPLGAGATNTGELFFGEGSRLTVL.

As to this clone: Other DNA sequences in the sample encode the same CDR3. The chain uses TRBV27 and TRBJ2-7; 11 nucleotides line up with TRBD2. The CDR3 sequence is 12 residues long. CDR1 is MNHEY, CDR2 SMNVEV, per germline (reference sequence). Trimming removed 8 bases from V and 3 bases from J; junction bases left unmatched: 0. Here the CDR3 DNA reads TGTGCCAGCGGGACTAGCGGCTACGAGCAGTACTTC. It is translated as CASGTSGYEQYF.

This chain joins TRBV7-9 and TRBJ2-1, with D possibly matching TRBD1 (6 bases). The CDR3 is made up of 16 amino acids. V lost 1 base and J lost 0, with 10 bases in between. Germline V gene data show CDR1 as SEHNR and CDR2 as FQNEAQ (reference sequence). DNA for the CDR3: TGTGCCAGCAGCTTAGGCAGGGGTCCCTCCTACAATGAGCAGTTCTTC. Translation: CASSLGRGPSYNEQFF.

V is TRBV7-8 and J is TRBJ2-5, with TRBD1 matching over 10 bases. J lost 1 base, V lost 6 bases, and 8 bases had no gene match. CDR3 size: 16 residues. From germline, CDR1 is SGHVS and CDR2 FQNEAQ. CDR3 nucleotides: TGTGCCAGCAGTCAACAGGGGGACAGGGGCCAAGAGACCCAGTACTTC. Translating it yields CASSQQGDRGQETQYF.

J is TRBJ2-1 and V is TRBV29-1; 10 nucleotides agree with TRBD2. The trim removed 8 bases at V and 8 bases at J, leaving 9 bases unmatched. The CDR3 is 13 residues long. CDR1 and CDR2 (germline): SQVTM, ANQGSEA. The CDR3 loop is CSSGASGRDEQFF. DNA of the CDR3: TGCAGCTCTGGGGCTAGCGGGAGAGATGAGCAGTTCTTC.

V is TRBV5-1 and J is TRBJ2-2, with D hard to call. The CDR3 consists of 15 residues. Per the germline V gene, CDR1 is SGHRS and CDR2 is YFSETQ. V lost 0 bases and J lost 4, with 10 bases in between. In DNA, the CDR3 is TGCGCCAGCAGCTTGGGGATATCGGGCACCGGGGAGCTGTTTTTT. It yields the protein CASSLGISGTGELFF. Drawing the rest from reference TRBV5-1 and TRBJ2-2, the complete variable domain is KAGVTQTPRYLIKTRGQQVTLSCSPISGHRSVSWYQQTPGQGLQFLFEYFSETQRNKGNFPGRFSGRQFSNSRSEMNVSTLELGDSALYLCASSLGISGTGELFFGEGSRLTVL.

This sequence joins TRBV6-1 and TRBJ1-1, with 7 bases lining up with TRBD1. CDR1 MNHNS and CDR2 SASEGT come from the germline V gene. The CDR3 sequence is 14 residues long. Trimming at V came to 7 bases and at J to 4 bases, leaving 9 bases not matched to a gene. The CDR3 DNA reads TGTGCCAGCACCCTCGACAGGGCCGGCACTGAAGCTTTCTTT. The encoded protein is CASTLDRAGTEAFF.

The J gene is TRBJ1-4, the V gene TRBV7-2; possibly TRBD1 for D (5 bases). V lost 1 base to trimming and J lost 4 bases, with 7 bases between them. Per germline, CDR1 SGHTA and CDR2 FQGNSA. The CDR3 runs to 14 residues. The CDR3, as DNA: TGTGCCAGCAGCTTAGGACAGTATAATGAAAAACTGTTTTTT. Translating gives CASSLGQYNEKLFF.

The chain uses TRBV7-2 and TRBJ2-3; D remains unclear. V was shortened by 4 bases and J by 4 bases, with 12 bases between the two germline ends. The CDR3 runs to 14 residues. Germline V gives CDR1 SGHTA, CDR2 FQGNSA. Here the CDR3 reads CASSSSQLSDTQYF. CDR3 DNA sequence: TGTGCCAGCAGCTCCTCTCAGTTGTCAGATACGCAGTATTTT.

The rearrangement uses TRBV10-3 and TRBJ1-3; D is undetermined. V dropped 4 bases and J dropped 8 bases, with 21 bases sitting between them. The CDR3 runs 16 residues. CDR1 is ENHRY and CDR2 is SYGVKD in the germline V gene. The CDR3 region has the DNA TGTGCCATCAGTGGCCTTGAGGAAAAGCCCAAGGACACCATATATTTT. Amino acid sequence: CAISGLEEKPKDTIYF.

The sample holds one count of this clone. The chain carries TRBV28 and TRBJ2-3, with 9 nucleotides matching TRBD1. CDR1 and CDR2 from the germline V gene are MDHEN and SYDVKM. V dropped 3 bases and J dropped 4; count of bases not matched to a gene: 8. This CDR3 spans 16 amino acids. The CDR3 here is CASSFEGQGGPDTQYF. The CDR3 nucleotides are TGTGCCAGCAGTTTCGAGGGACAGGGAGGCCCAGATACGCAGTATTTT.

The gene calls are TRBV18 and TRBJ2-2, with D maybe TRBD1 (6 bases). Trimming took off 9 bases at V and 1 base at J, with 12 bases between the two ends. CDR1 and CDR2 from the germline V gene are KGHSH and LQKENI. CDR3 length: 14 amino acids. CDR3 residues: CASCRTENTGELFF. The CDR3 DNA reads TGTGCCAGTTGCCGGACAGAGAACACCGGGGAGCTGTTTTTT. The full variable domain, rest sourced from reference TRBV18 and TRBJ2-2, is NAGVMQNPRHLVRRRGQEARLRCSPMKGHSHVYWYRQLPEEGLKFMVYLQKENIIDESGMPKERFSAEFPKEGPSILRIQQVVRGDSAAYFCASCRTENTGELFFGEGSRLTVL.

The chain carries TRBV18 and TRBJ2-6; D is unclear. Per germline, CDR1 KGHSH and CDR2 LQKENI. V lost 4 bases, J lost 2 bases, and 12 bases lay in between. This CDR3 has 16 residues. CDR3 nucleotides: TGTGCCAGCTCACAACTCGAGGCTACTGGGGCCAACGTCCTGACTTTC. Amino acid sequence: CASSQLEATGANVLTF. Using reference TRBV18 and TRBJ2-6 for the parts outside the CDR3, the full variable domain is NAGVMQNPRHLVRRRGQEARLRCSPMKGHSHVYWYRQLPEEGLKFMVYLQKENIIDESGMPKERFSAEFPKEGPSILRIQQVVRGDSAAYFCASSQLEATGANVLTFGAGSRLTVL.

This chain links TRBV2 with TRBJ2-3, with 11 bases that match TRBD2. J was trimmed by 11 bases and V by 7 bases; bases with no gene match: 5. The CDR3 loop spans 12 amino acids. Germline-derived CDR1 and CDR2 are SNHLY and FYNNEI. CDR3 sequence: CASNLGTSGQYF. The CDR3 DNA sequence: TGTGCCAGCAACCTCGGGACTAGCGGGCAGTATTTT.

This clone showed up just once. This chain links TRBV11-2 with TRBJ2-2, with unresolved D. V lost 5 bases, J lost 5 bases, and 15 bases lay in between. Germline CDR1 reads SGHAT; CDR2 reads FQNNGV. The CDR3 spans 15 residues. Here the CDR3 reads CASSPPVKRTGELFF. CDR3 in DNA: TGTGCCAGCAGCCCACCGGTAAAACGGACCGGGGAGCTGTTTTTT.

This chain connects TRBV6-5 to TRBJ2-5, with D maybe TRBD1 (6 bases). Between the trimmed V and J ends, which lost 3 bases and 3 bases, there was a span of 8 bases. Germline V gene lookup returns CDR1 MNHEY and CDR2 SVGAGI. This CDR3 has 13 residues. The DNA for the CDR3 is TGTGCCAGCAGTTATACAGGGAAAGAGACCCAGTACTTC. Protein product: CASSYTGKETQYF.

This clone has just one count. The V gene is TRBV4-1, the J gene TRBJ2-5, with D possibly matching TRBD1 (6 bases). The DNA end is a closer match to TRBJ2-7, so the J assignment may be wrong. The CDR3 length is 15 residues. Germline CDR1 is MGHRA and CDR2 is YSYEKL. The CDR3 loop reads CASSQEVQGTYEQYF. CDR3 DNA sequence: TGCGCCAGCAGCCAAGAGGTACAGGGTACTTACGAGCAGTACTTC.